Listed below are T cell receptor beta chains from one sample, sequenced in a study of blood T cell repertoires in COVID-19. The table came from immunoSEQ multiplex PCR; TCRdb's copy has only in-frame clones and leaves some out. The data show some 240,000 clones, with about 88% seen just once and 4% to 5% held by the top ten. The sequencing sample was made of peripheral blood. These receptors originate from a woman in her 40s who had recovered from COVID-19. CDR3s leave out the opening cysteine and the closing phenylalanine or tryptophan. The order of the fields is CDR3 protein, J gene, clone size, V gene. Clone sizes are given selectively: once, few, many, or a class where the clone is expanded.

CDR3: ASSVTGVYSPLH
J: TRBJ1-6
size: -
V: TRBV9

CDR3: ASRGQRDSLVNP
J: TRBJ2-7
size: -
V: TRBV2

CDR3: ASSYQAGGTEAF
J: TRBJ1-1
size: -
V: TRBV6-5

CDR3: ASSIDRGSVTQY
J: TRBJ2-3
size: -
V: TRBV19

CDR3: ASSDPFQGSYNSPLH
J: TRBJ1-6
size: few
V: TRBV6-1

CDR3: ASGFQLNQPQH
J: TRBJ1-5
size: -
V: TRBV12-5

CDR3: ASSQVVAGELF
J: TRBJ2-2
size: -
V: TRBV14

CDR3: ASSPAGLREQY
J: TRBJ2-7
size: -
V: TRBV7-2

CDR3: ASSLGRADQPQH
J: TRBJ1-5
size: -
V: TRBV7-9

CDR3: ASSPRQGGTGELF
J: TRBJ2-2
size: -
V: TRBV6-5

CDR3: ASSSPGTSENNEQF
J: TRBJ2-1
size: many
V: TRBV27

CDR3: ASSLRLAGGQYNEQF
J: TRBJ2-1
size: -
V: TRBV11-2

CDR3: ASRFRVKNTEAF
J: TRBJ1-1
size: once
V: TRBV2

CDR3: ASSETATNEKLF
J: TRBJ1-4
size: few
V: TRBV6-1

CDR3: ATSALGGESYNEQF
J: TRBJ2-1
size: -
V: TRBV24-1

CDR3: ASSLPDRGKTQY
J: TRBJ2-5
size: -
V: TRBV27

CDR3: ASSYRLAGTYEQY
J: TRBJ2-7
size: -
V: TRBV6-5

CDR3: ATSREDEKLF
J: TRBJ1-4
size: -
V: TRBV15

CDR3: AISGAGGSNTGELF
J: TRBJ2-2
size: once
V: TRBV10-3

CDR3: ASTAATGEGYT
J: TRBJ1-2
size: -
V: TRBV28

CDR3: ASSPSGQGTGANVLT
J: TRBJ2-6
size: -
V: TRBV18

CDR3: ASSEEGEVGSNQPQH
J: TRBJ1-5
size: once
V: TRBV2

CDR3: ASSLEPGAIAYEQY
J: TRBJ2-7
size: few
V: TRBV5-1

CDR3: ASSPGSDSRNEQF
J: TRBJ2-1
size: -
V: TRBV6-5

CDR3: ASRTGQGDTEAF
J: TRBJ1-1
size: -
V: TRBV28